A single sample is the source of the 9 T cell receptor beta chains below, sequenced in a study of T cells in Graves' hyperthyroidism and ophthalmopathy. The investigators amplified TCR beta CDR3 regions from RNA transcripts. In the first-round RT-PCR of the TCR CDR3, the HTBI primer set was used. TCRdb reanalysed the multiplex PCR reads using MiXCR and keeps one entry per CDR3 protein. This table has hundreds of thousands of distinct CDR3 sequences, 20% appearing once. What was sequenced was blood. These TCRs come from a middle-aged man with Graves' ophthalmopathy.

The table lists this clonotype with a few counts. J is TRBJ2-5 and V is TRBV5-1; D gene ambiguous. CDR1 and CDR2 (germline): SGHRS, YFSETQ. This CDR3 spans 15 amino acids. Deletions cut 0 bases from V and 5 bases from J, with 14 bases between. CDR3 coding DNA: TGCGCCAGCAGCTTGGGGGGTTTGCCGGCGGAGACCCAGTACTTC. This gives the protein CASSLGGLPAETQYF. The variable domain in full, completed from reference TRBV5-1 and TRBJ2-5, reads KAGVTQTPRYLIKTRGQQVTLSCSPISGHRSVSWYQQTPGQGLQFLFEYFSETQRNKGNFPGRFSGRQFSNSRSEMNVSTLELGDSALYLCASSLGGLPAETQYFGPGTRLLVL.

This clonotype was recorded many times. CDR3 nucleotides: TGTGCCAGCAGCCAAGGGACTAGCGGGGCGAGAGAGACCCAGTACTTC. Its translation: CASSQGTSGARETQYF. This chain connects TRBV3-1 to TRBJ2-5; 12 bases are shared with TRBD2. The V gene end was trimmed by 1 base and the J gene end by 4 bases; junction bases not matched to a gene: 4. The CDR3 runs to 16 residues. Germline CDR1 and CDR2: LGHDT and YNNKEL (reference sequence).

The chain uses TRBV27 and TRBJ2-7; D may be TRBD1 (6 bases). The CDR3 has 16 amino acids. V lost 3 bases and J 1 base, leaving 16 bases between the germline ends. Germline V CDR1 and CDR2: MNHEY, SMNVEV (reference sequence). CDR3 region: CASSFRPGHASYEQYF. The CDR3 DNA sequence: TGTGCCAGCAGTTTTCGCCCGGGACACGCATCCTACGAGCAGTACTTC.

The chain uses TRBV12-3 or TRBV12-4 and TRBJ1-5; D not certain. Trimming pared 7 bases from V and 3 bases from J, leaving 13 bases between. The CDR3 sequence is 14 residues long. The CDR3 is CASTRPGYNQPQHF. DNA of the CDR3: TGTGCCAGCACTCGACCCGGTTACAATCAGCCCCAGCATTTT.

CDR3 DNA sequence: TGTGCCACCAGTGGCCCAGACAGATACTATGGCTACACCTTC. Translating it yields CATSGPDRYYGYTF. V usage is TRBV24-1 and J usage is TRBJ1-2; possibly TRBD1 for D (5 bases). CDR1 KGHDR and CDR2 SFDVKD come from the germline V gene. Trimming removed 5 bases from V and 3 bases from J, with 12 bases in between. The CDR3 runs 14 residues.

This chain joins TRBV29-1 and TRBJ2-7; tentatively, D is TRBD2 (6 bases). Trimming stripped 0 bases from V and 0 bases from J, with 9 bases between. The CDR3 sequence is 14 residues long. Germline V gene lookup returns CDR1 SQVTM and CDR2 ANQGSEA. The CDR3 reads CSVEDHGSSYEQYF. The DNA for the CDR3 is TGCAGCGTTGAAGATCACGGGAGCTCCTACGAGCAGTACTTC.

V gene TRBV6-2 or TRBV6-3 combines with J gene TRBJ2-1, with 12 bases lining up with TRBD2. Germline V gives CDR1 MNHEY, CDR2 SVGEGT. The CDR3 totals 13 residues. J was trimmed by 9 bases and V by 6 bases; bases with no gene match: 3. The CDR3 loop reads CASRTSGSFEQFF. DNA of the CDR3: TGTGCCAGCAGGACTAGCGGGAGTTTTGAGCAGTTCTTC.

The chain joins TRBV20-1 to TRBJ1-1, with TRBD1 as a possible D gene (5 bases). This CDR3 has 12 amino acids. Germline values: CDR1 DFQATT, CDR2 SNEGSKA (reference sequence). Trimming shortened V by 7 bases and J by 9 bases, and 18 bases separated the two germline ends. The chain's CDR3 is CSVRTGGVQAFF. CDR3 bases: TGCAGTGTACGCACGGGGGGGGTTCAAGCTTTCTTT.

DNA for the CDR3: TGCGCCAGCAGCTCCAGGGGGATGGCGAACACTGAAGCTTTCTTT. It yields the protein CASSSRGMANTEAFF. The chain uses TRBV5-1 and TRBJ1-1; 7 positions match TRBD1. The length of the CDR3 is 15 residues. Germline CDR1 SGHRS, CDR2 YFSETQ. Trimming took 3 bases from V and 1 from J; bases not matched to a gene: 6.